The clone carrying this T cell receptor beta chain was found a few times. This CDR3 has 12 amino acids. The germline gives CDR1 SNHLY, CDR2 FYNNEI. The V end lost 2 bases, the J end lost 4 bases, and 5 bases lay between the germline ends. FACS sorted CD4+ or CD8+ T cells into CD45RA+ naive and CD45RO+ memory. The entry originates in a study of regulatory dendritic cells for organ transplantation. Only in-frame clones appear in the TCRdb table, and some are missing; sequencing was by immunoSEQ multiplex PCR. The table shows about 28,000 clones, with 82% occurring only once. The source of this sequence is a human donor in good health. Sequencing used naive CD8+ T cells from blood. Subset specified: CD45RA+ naive T cells. The chain is built from TRBV2 and TRBJ1-1; D is uncertain. The CDR3 DNA sequence: TGTGCCAGCAGTGAATCTACCACTGAAGCTTTCTTT. This translates into CASSESTTEAFF.